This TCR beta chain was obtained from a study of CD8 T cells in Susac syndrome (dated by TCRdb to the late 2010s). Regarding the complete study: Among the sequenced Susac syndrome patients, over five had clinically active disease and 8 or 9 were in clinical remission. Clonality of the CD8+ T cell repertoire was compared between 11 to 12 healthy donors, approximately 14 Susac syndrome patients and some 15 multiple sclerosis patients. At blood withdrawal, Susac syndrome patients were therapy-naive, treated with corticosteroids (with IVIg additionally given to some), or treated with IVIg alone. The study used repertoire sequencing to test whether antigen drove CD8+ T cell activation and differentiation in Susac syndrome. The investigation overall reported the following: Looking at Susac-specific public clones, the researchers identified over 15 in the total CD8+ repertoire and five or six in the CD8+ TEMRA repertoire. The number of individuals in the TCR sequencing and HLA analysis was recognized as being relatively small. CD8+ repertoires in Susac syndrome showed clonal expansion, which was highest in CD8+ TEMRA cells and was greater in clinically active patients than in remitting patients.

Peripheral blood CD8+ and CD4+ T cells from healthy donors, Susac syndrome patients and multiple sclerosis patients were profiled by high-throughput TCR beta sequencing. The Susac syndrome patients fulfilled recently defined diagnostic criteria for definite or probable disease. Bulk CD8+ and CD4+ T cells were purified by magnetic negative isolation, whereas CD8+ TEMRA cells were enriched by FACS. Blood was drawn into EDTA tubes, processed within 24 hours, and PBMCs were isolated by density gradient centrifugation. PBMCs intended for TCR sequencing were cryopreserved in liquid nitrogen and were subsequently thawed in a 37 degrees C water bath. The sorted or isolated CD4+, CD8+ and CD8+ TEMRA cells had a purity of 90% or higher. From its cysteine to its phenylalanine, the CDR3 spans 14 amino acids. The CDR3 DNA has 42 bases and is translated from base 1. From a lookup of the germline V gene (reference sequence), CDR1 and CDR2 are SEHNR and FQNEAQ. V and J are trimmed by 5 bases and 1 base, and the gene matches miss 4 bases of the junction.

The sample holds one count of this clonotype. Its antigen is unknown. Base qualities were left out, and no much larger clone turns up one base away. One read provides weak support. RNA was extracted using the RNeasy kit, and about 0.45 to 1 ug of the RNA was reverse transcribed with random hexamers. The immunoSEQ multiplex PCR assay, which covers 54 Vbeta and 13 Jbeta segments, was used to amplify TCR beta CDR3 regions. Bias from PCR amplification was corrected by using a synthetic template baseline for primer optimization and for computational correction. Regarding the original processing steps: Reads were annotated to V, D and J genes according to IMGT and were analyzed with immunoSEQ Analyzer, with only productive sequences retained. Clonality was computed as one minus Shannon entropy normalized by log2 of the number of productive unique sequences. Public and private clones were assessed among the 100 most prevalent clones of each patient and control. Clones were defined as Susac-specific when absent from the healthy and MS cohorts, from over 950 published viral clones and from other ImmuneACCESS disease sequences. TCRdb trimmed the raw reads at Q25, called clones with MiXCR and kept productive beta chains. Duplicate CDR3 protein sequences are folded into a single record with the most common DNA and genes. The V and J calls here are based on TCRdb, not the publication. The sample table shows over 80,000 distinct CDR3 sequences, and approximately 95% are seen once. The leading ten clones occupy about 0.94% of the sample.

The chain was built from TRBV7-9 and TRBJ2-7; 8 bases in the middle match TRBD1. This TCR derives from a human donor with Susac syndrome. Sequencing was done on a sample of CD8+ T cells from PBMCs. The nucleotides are TGTGCCAGCAGCCTGGGACAGGAATCCTACGAGCAGTACTTC. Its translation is CASSLGQESYEQYF. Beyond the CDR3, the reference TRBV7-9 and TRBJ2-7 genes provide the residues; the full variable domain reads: DTGVSQNPRHKITKRGQNVTFRCDPISEHNRLYWYRQTLGQGPEFLTYFQNEAQLEKSRLLSDRFSAERPKGSFSTLEIQRTEQGDSAMYLCASSLGQESYEQYFGPGTRLTVT.